A selection of T cell receptor beta chains follows, all from one sample in a study of cytomegalovirus exposure and HLA in healthy donors. Assay: immunoSEQ multiplex PCR; the TCRdb copy retains only in-frame clones and omits some. The sample records about 230,000 clones, over 70% being singletons. Material for sequencing was PBMCs. The receptors come from a woman aged 60-75 years in good health and CMV-seropositive. Each CDR3 is given with its conserved first and last residue.

>TRBJ1-2|TRBV5-1
CASLPIPGTLYGYTF
>TRBJ2-3|TRBV4-3
CASSQDRGTSVPQYF
>TRBJ1-2|TRBV28
CASSTRVVRVNYGYTF
>TRBJ2-1|TRBV6-5
CASMQDSYGYEQFF
>TRBJ1-2|TRBV28
CATDLEPGSYGYTF
>TRBJ2-1|TRBV15
CATSSPVGLGRSNEQFF
>TRBJ1-6|TRBV7-8
CASSLQDTYSPLHF
>NA|TRBV5-1
CASSPLAGSTYEQYF
>TRBJ2-1|TRBV19
CASSMGGGAQFF
>TRBJ2-1|TRBV7-8
CASSAGLASYNEQFF
>TRBJ1-2|TRBV30
CAWSPTGYGYGYTF
>TRBJ1-1|TRBV6-1
CASSPSGTGGLGAFF
>TRBJ1-1|TRBV7-9
CASSLDRDGTEAFF
>TRBJ2-7|TRBV29-1
CSVEGQGGYEQYF
>TRBJ2-7|TRBV30
CAWSDGQSYEQYF
>TRBJ2-7|TRBV27
CASNRQGAIEQYF
>TRBJ2-3|TRBV4-3
CASSQGQAQYF
>TRBJ2-1|TRBV7-9
CASSPGRANEQFF
>TRBJ2-2|TRBV25-1
CASRFDRAGTGELFF
>TRBJ2-5|TRBV7-9
CASSPLPGQGAGETQYF
>TRBJ2-3|TRBV9
CASSVWGQGVDADTQYF
>TRBJ1-5|TRBV2
CASSKGAVGDQPQHF
>TRBJ1-6|TRBV2
CASSVGRGRSNSPLHF
>TRBJ2-5|TRBV7-2
CASSYLRTGGAETQYF
>TRBJ1-2|TRBV4-1
CASSQGTGRFYGYTF
>TRBJ2-1|TRBV14
CASSPRVSVLEQFF
>TRBJ2-7|TRBV21-1
CASSSGPGLRPGEQYF
>TRBJ2-7|TRBV7-2
CASSPRLAGGSDEQYF
>TRBJ1-3|TRBV28
CASSIGTVGNTIYF
>TRBJ2-7|TRBV5-5
CASSFSGGAKRYEQYF
>TRBJ2-7|TRBV5-5
CASSFGGPSYEQYF
>TRBJ2-1|TRBV5-6
CASSLLGTGVYNEQFF
>TRBJ1-2|TRBV29-1
CSVEGGQGNYGYTF
>NA|TRBV27
CASSYGDRGLIEQYF
>TRBJ1-5|TRBV27
CASSFFPDQPQHF
>TRBJ1-1|TRBV5-4
CASSLANQGWPEAFF
>TRBJ1-2|TRBV7-9
CASSAGRNYGYTF
>TRBJ2-2|TRBV5-1
CASSLGISGNTGELFF
>TRBJ2-4|TRBV11-2
CASSSRTFMGKNIQYF
>TRBJ2-1|TRBV5-4
CASSPGAPNLNEQFF
>TRBJ2-7|TRBV11-2
CASSTGAYEQYF
>TRBJ2-1|TRBV29-1
CSVSDRETHNEQFF
>TRBJ2-7|TRBV14
CASSQAGTGSVEQYF
>TRBJ1-1|TRBV19
CASSIPGQGYTEAFF
>TRBJ1-2|TRBV7-3
CASSIARGDGYTF
>TRBJ2-1|TRBV18
CASSLGTGSTMGQFF
>TRBJ1-1|TRBV30
CAWSVSPWTVHNEENTEAFF
>TRBJ2-3|TRBV5-1
CASSSLVGTDTQYF
>TRBJ1-4|TRBV7-9
CASSLAQGAIGKLFF
>TRBJ1-1|TRBV7-8
CASSLLAGGITEAFF
>TRBJ2-7|TRBV27
CASRVMVGQGPYEQYF
>TRBJ1-2|TRBV4-3
CASSPQNGGSYGYTF
>TRBJ1-2|TRBV27
CASRKQGHYGYTF